A selection of T cell receptor beta chains follows, all from one sample in a study of cytomegalovirus exposure and HLA in healthy donors. The data were produced by immunoSEQ multiplex PCR, yet TCRdb's version contains in-frame clones alone and is incomplete. The sample records approximately 110,000 clones, about two thirds being singletons. The specimen was PBMCs. These receptors all come from a man aged 25-45 years in good health and CMV-seropositive. Each CDR3 is given with its conserved first and last residue. D genes are given only for firm matches. Expanded clones get a size class; other rows say once, few or many, or leave the size out.

j_gene: TRBJ1-2; d_gene: -; abundance: -; v_gene: TRBV11-3; CDR3nt: TGTGCCAGCAGCTCTTACCTCCCGACAGTTGACAACTATGGCTACACCTTC; CDR3aa: CASSSYLPTVDNYGYTF
j_gene: TRBJ1-2; d_gene: TRBD1; abundance: -; v_gene: TRBV7-9; CDR3nt: TGTGCCAGCAGCCTTCCAGGGGGCTATGGCTACACCTTC; CDR3aa: CASSLPGGYGYTF
j_gene: TRBJ2-1; d_gene: -; abundance: -; v_gene: TRBV5-6; CDR3nt: TGTGCCAGCAGCAGGGTCACAGGGTTTTCATACAATGAGCAGTTCTTC; CDR3aa: CASSRVTGFSYNEQFF
j_gene: TRBJ2-3; d_gene: -; abundance: -; v_gene: TRBV6-1; CDR3nt: TGTGCCAGCAGCCAGGTCACAGATACGCAGTATTTT; CDR3aa: CASSQVTDTQYF
j_gene: TRBJ1-2; d_gene: -; abundance: -; v_gene: TRBV28; CDR3nt: TGTGCCAGCAGCCCCTCCAACAGGGCTAACTATGGCTACACCTTC; CDR3aa: CASSPSNRANYGYTF
j_gene: TRBJ2-1; d_gene: -; abundance: -; v_gene: TRBV7-3; CDR3nt: TGTGCCAGCAGCCGGATGGGTGGCGGGTTCAATGAGCAGTTCTTC; CDR3aa: CASSRMGGGFNEQFF
j_gene: TRBJ2-3; d_gene: -; abundance: -; v_gene: TRBV7-2; CDR3nt: TGTGCCAGCAGCTTAGCGTACGGGGGAAATACGCAGTATTTT; CDR3aa: CASSLAYGGNTQYF
j_gene: TRBJ1-4; d_gene: TRBD1; abundance: -; v_gene: TRBV9; CDR3nt: TGTGCCAGCAGCGCGGCCGGGACAGGGCATGAAAAACTGTTTTTT; CDR3aa: CASSAAGTGHEKLFF
j_gene: TRBJ2-1; d_gene: -; abundance: -; v_gene: TRBV5-6; CDR3nt: TGTGCCAGCAGCTTGTCAGACAGGACGAGAGAGTTTTCCTACAATGAGCAGTTCTTC; CDR3aa: CASSLSDRTREFSYNEQFF
j_gene: TRBJ1-2; d_gene: -; abundance: -; v_gene: TRBV27; CDR3nt: TGTGCCAGCAGTAGGGATGCAGGGTATGGCTACACCTTC; CDR3aa: CASSRDAGYGYTF
j_gene: TRBJ1-1; d_gene: -; abundance: once; v_gene: TRBV29-1; CDR3nt: TGCAGCGTTGAAGGGGACCTGAAAGGGAGGACGAACACTGAAGCTTTCTTT; CDR3aa: CSVEGDLKGRTNTEAFF
j_gene: TRBJ2-3; d_gene: TRBD2; abundance: -; v_gene: TRBV19; CDR3nt: TGTGCCAGCGGCGTGATAACTAGCGGGAGGTTTAGTCCCACAGATACGCAGTATTTT; CDR3aa: CASGVITSGRFSPTDTQYF
j_gene: TRBJ1-2; d_gene: TRBD1; abundance: -; v_gene: TRBV30; CDR3nt: TGTGCCTGGTCGGACAGGGGAGGGGGCTACACCTTC; CDR3aa: CAWSDRGGGYTF
j_gene: TRBJ2-5; d_gene: -; abundance: -; v_gene: TRBV5-4; CDR3nt: TGTGCCAGCAGCCCAGAGCCGGGGCAAGAGACCCAGTACTTC; CDR3aa: CASSPEPGQETQYF
j_gene: TRBJ2-7; d_gene: TRBD1; abundance: -; v_gene: TRBV30; CDR3nt: TGTGCCTGGAGTGGGGACAGGGGCCTCTACGAGCAGTACTTC; CDR3aa: CAWSGDRGLYEQYF
j_gene: TRBJ1-2; d_gene: TRBD1; abundance: few; v_gene: TRBV28; CDR3nt: TGTGCCAGCAGACGACAGCCGGGACAGGGTTATGGCTACACCTTC; CDR3aa: CASRRQPGQGYGYTF
j_gene: TRBJ2-3; d_gene: -; abundance: -; v_gene: TRBV21-1; CDR3nt: TGTGCCAGCGGGGACCCTAGCGTGCTCTCGAGCGGGAGCACAGATACGCAGTATTTT; CDR3aa: CASGDPSVLSSGSTDTQYF
j_gene: TRBJ1-2; d_gene: -; abundance: once; v_gene: TRBV19; CDR3nt: TGTGCCAGTAGTACCAGGGGACGGGGCTATGGCTACACCTTC; CDR3aa: CASSTRGRGYGYTF
j_gene: TRBJ1-1; d_gene: -; abundance: -; v_gene: TRBV15; CDR3nt: TGTGCCACCAGCGGCTGGACAGAGGGTATCACTGAAGCTTTCTTT; CDR3aa: CATSGWTEGITEAFF
j_gene: TRBJ2-3; d_gene: TRBD2; abundance: -; v_gene: TRBV9; CDR3nt: TGTGCCGCCTCCAGGGAGATAACGGGAGGTCCAGATACGCAGTATTTT; CDR3aa: CAASREITGGPDTQYF
j_gene: TRBJ2-1; d_gene: -; abundance: -; v_gene: TRBV19; CDR3nt: TGTGCCAGTAGTCCTATAGGACAGCTTTACAATGAGCAGTTCTTC; CDR3aa: CASSPIGQLYNEQFF
j_gene: TRBJ1-2; d_gene: TRBD1; abundance: -; v_gene: TRBV4-3; CDR3nt: TGCGCCAGCAGCCCAGACAGGGGGGAAGACTATGGCTACACCTTC; CDR3aa: CASSPDRGEDYGYTF
j_gene: TRBJ2-1; d_gene: TRBD2; abundance: once; v_gene: TRBV9; CDR3nt: TGTGCCAGCAGTGACGCGGGGGTCAAAAGCTCCTACAATGAGCAGTTCTTC; CDR3aa: CASSDAGVKSSYNEQFF
j_gene: TRBJ1-2; d_gene: TRBD1; abundance: -; v_gene: TRBV9; CDR3nt: TGTGCCAGCAGCGTACAGGGGGCCAACTATGGCTACACCTTC; CDR3aa: CASSVQGANYGYTF
j_gene: TRBJ1-1; d_gene: -; abundance: -; v_gene: TRBV29-1; CDR3nt: TGCAGCGTTGTTCTAGGGGAAGTGAACACTGAAGCTTTCTTT; CDR3aa: CSVVLGEVNTEAFF
j_gene: TRBJ1-2; d_gene: -; abundance: once; v_gene: TRBV11-2; CDR3nt: TGTGCCAGCAGCTTAGTGAGGGCCCACTATGGCTACACCTTC; CDR3aa: CASSLVRAHYGYTF
j_gene: TRBJ1-2; d_gene: -; abundance: -; v_gene: TRBV4-1; CDR3nt: TGCGCCAGCAGCCAAGTATGGGGGCCGGACTATGGCTACACCTTC; CDR3aa: CASSQVWGPDYGYTF
j_gene: TRBJ1-3; d_gene: -; abundance: medium-sized; v_gene: TRBV19; CDR3nt: TGTGCCAGTACCCGAAGCCCCAATGGAAACACCATATATTTT; CDR3aa: CASTRSPNGNTIYF
j_gene: TRBJ2-5; d_gene: TRBD1; abundance: -; v_gene: TRBV4-3; CDR3nt: TGCGCCAGCAGCCCAGTAACTACAGGGGGGGAGACCCAGTACTTC; CDR3aa: CASSPVTTGGETQYF
j_gene: TRBJ1-2; d_gene: -; abundance: -; v_gene: TRBV11-2; CDR3nt: TGTGCCAGCAGCCCCCGGAGGGGTGCCCGGGATGGCTACACCTTC; CDR3aa: CASSPRRGARDGYTF
j_gene: TRBJ2-5; d_gene: TRBD1; abundance: -; v_gene: TRBV20-1; CDR3nt: TGCAGTGCTACACAGGGGACGTCCCAGTACTTC; CDR3aa: CSATQGTSQYF
j_gene: TRBJ1-5; d_gene: -; abundance: once; v_gene: TRBV12-5; CDR3nt: TGTGCTAGTGGTTTGGACTACAGGGAGCCCCAGCATTTT; CDR3aa: CASGLDYREPQHF
j_gene: TRBJ2-1; d_gene: TRBD1; abundance: -; v_gene: TRBV14; CDR3nt: TGTGCCAGCAGCCCTCAAACAGGGGAGTCGTCCTACAATGAGCAGTTCTTC; CDR3aa: CASSPQTGESSYNEQFF
j_gene: TRBJ1-2; d_gene: -; abundance: -; v_gene: TRBV10-1; CDR3nt: TGCGCCAGCAGTGAGGGGGGGGGCCGATCTATTGGCTACACCTTC; CDR3aa: CASSEGGGRSIGYTF
j_gene: TRBJ2-1; d_gene: TRBD2; abundance: few; v_gene: TRBV5-1; CDR3nt: TGCGCCAGCAGCTTGGAGCTAGCGGGGGACCATGAGCAGTTCTTC; CDR3aa: CASSLELAGDHEQFF
j_gene: TRBJ1-1; d_gene: -; abundance: -; v_gene: TRBV19; CDR3nt: TGTGCCAGTAGTAAGGTGGAGCTGGTGGACACTGAAGCTTTCTTT; CDR3aa: CASSKVELVDTEAFF